This TCR beta chain stems from a study of blood T cell repertoires in COVID-19 (dated by TCRdb to the early 2020s). The study in broad terms: Samples covering the acute and convalescent phases of COVID-19 were provided by collaborators in the United States, Italy and Spain. Where available, HLA class I and class II types were obtained from metadata supplied by the sample provider rather than from assay-based typing. The dataset comprised deeply sampled blood TCRbeta repertoires from subjects exposed to, actively infected with, or recovered from COVID-19. The material from the prospective study consisted of cDNA or gDNA derived from T cells, B-cell-depleted T cells, or PBMCs. Nearly every sample came with metadata listing a de-identified subject ID, COVID-19 status, age in years and sex. The samples were drawn from the first 160 participants of the ongoing ImmuneRACE study and from roughly 1,300 subjects provided by 6 global collaborators. A freely available public database, intended as a resource for researchers studying the immune response to SARS-CoV-2, is where the repertoires were released. What the study reported, not specific to this receptor: The amount of clinical and demographic metadata varied by source and participant and was provided uncurated.

The CDR3 measures 14 amino acids from cysteine to phenylalanine. Here the CDR3 DNA is all that survives: 42 bases in frame from base 1. The junction shows trimming of 6 bases on V and 5 bases on J, and the gene matches do not reach 9 bases of it. According to the germline V gene (reference sequence), CDR1 reads SEHNR and CDR2 reads FQNEAQ. Turning to this clone: This clone's antigen is unknown. Base-call qualities are not available, and no considerably larger clone is one nucleotide away.

The immunoSEQ Assay, a bias-controlled multiplex PCR, was used to amplify TCRbeta CDR3 regions from genomic DNA. In the source study's methods: The number of nucleated cells in each sample was estimated by amplification of reference gene primers within the assay. To quantify the absolute abundance of each unique TCRbeta CDR3 rearrangement, sequence reads were collapsed and filtered. For each sample, productive Simpson clonality was calculated as the square root of Simpson's diversity index over productive rearrangements. Entries here come from immuneACCESS through TCRdb and include only in-frame sequences with V and J called. Some clones fail to appear in such tables; in the studies checked, an unresolved V gene covers under half of the shortfall, and the cause of the remainder is unknown. That table is the source of V, J and clone size, and D and trimming were worked out from the DNA. The sample includes 200,000 to 250,000 clones, with around nine tenths observed a single time. The leading ten clones occupy 1.5% of the sample.

Each collaborating institution followed its own protocols to collect whole blood in K2EDTA tubes. Collaborator samples were shipped for TCRbeta analysis as frozen whole blood, isolated PBMCs, or DNA extracted from either sample type. Recombination joined TRBV7-9 with TRBJ2-5; 7 bases in between match TRBD2. This TCR derives from a man in his late teens or twenties with active or convalescent COVID-19. Sequences were obtained from peripheral blood. The CDR3 region has the sequence CASSFRERGETQYF. The sequenced DNA: TGTGCCAGCAGTTTTCGGGAGCGGGGCGAGACCCAGTACTTC. Outside the CDR3, residues come from the reference TRBV7-9 and TRBJ2-5 proteins, so the full variable domain is: DTGVSQNPRHKITKRGQNVTFRCDPISEHNRLYWYRQTLGQGPEFLTYFQNEAQLEKSRLLSDRFSAERPKGSFSTLEIQRTEQGDSAMYLCASSFRERGETQYFGPGTRLLVL.